This entry describes one TCR beta chain. The CDR3 contains 17 residues. V was pared by 4 bases and J by 1 base, with 10 bases of the junction left unmatched. The germline gives CDR1 SGHRS, CDR2 YFSETQ. TCRdb's copy holds only in-frame clones and misses some; the assay was immunoSEQ multiplex PCR. The table includes around 720,000 clones, 55% to 85% detected once. The record originates from a study of shared clonotypes between healthy human individuals. Study at large: CD4 naive and CD4 memory each took three plates per donor, while CD8 naive took two and CD8 memory one.

Free of recent acute infections or vaccinations, the donors were healthy HIV-negative adults. It was into CD45RA+ naive and CD45RA-negative memory subsets that the CD4+ cells were split. The chain couples TRBV5-1 to TRBJ2-7, with 11 nucleotides matching TRBD2. Sequencing was performed on memory CD4+ T cells sorted from blood. Stated subset: CD45RA-negative fraction. The sequence came from a woman aged 25 to 45 in good health. Here the CDR3 reads CASSLSIGTSGSYEQYF. The CDR3 region has the DNA TGCGCCAGCAGCCTTTCCATTGGGACTAGCGGATCCTACGAGCAGTACTTC. Supplemented by reference TRBV5-1 and TRBJ2-7, the full variable domain reads KAGVTQTPRYLIKTRGQQVTLSCSPISGHRSVSWYQQTPGQGLQFLFEYFSETQRNKGNFPGRFSGRQFSNSRSEMNVSTLELGDSALYLCASSLSIGTSGSYEQYFGPGTRLTVT.